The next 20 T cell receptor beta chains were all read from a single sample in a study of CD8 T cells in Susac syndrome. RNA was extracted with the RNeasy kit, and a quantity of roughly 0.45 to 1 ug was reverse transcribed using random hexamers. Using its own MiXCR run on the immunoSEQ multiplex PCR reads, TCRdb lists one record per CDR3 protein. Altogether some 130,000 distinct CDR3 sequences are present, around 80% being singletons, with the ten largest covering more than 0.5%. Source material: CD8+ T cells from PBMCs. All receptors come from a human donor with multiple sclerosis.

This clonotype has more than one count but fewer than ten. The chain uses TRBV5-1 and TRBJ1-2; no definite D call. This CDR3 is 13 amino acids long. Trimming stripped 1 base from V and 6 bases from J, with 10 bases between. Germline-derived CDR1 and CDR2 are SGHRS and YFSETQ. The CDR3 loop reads CASSLSGRDGYTF. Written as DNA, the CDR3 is TGCGCCAGCAGCTTGTCCGGGAGGGATGGCTACACCTTC.

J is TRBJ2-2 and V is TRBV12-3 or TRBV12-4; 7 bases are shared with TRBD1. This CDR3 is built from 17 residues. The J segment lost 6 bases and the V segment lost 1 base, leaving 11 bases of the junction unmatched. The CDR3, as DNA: TGTGCCAGCAGTTTAGGGATTAGGGGGCTGTTCCCCGGGGAGCTGTTTTTT. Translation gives CASSLGIRGLFPGELFF.

The CDR3 protein is CASSPGLVQTNSPLHF. In nucleotides, the CDR3 is TGTGCCAGCAGCCCTGGTTTAGTTCAGACGAATTCACCCCTCCACTTT. The chain couples TRBV14 to TRBJ1-6; D is undetermined. This CDR3 has 16 residues. In germline, CDR1 is SGHDN, CDR2 FVKESK. With 4 bases removed from V and 7 bases from J, the gap between germline ends came to 17 bases.

The CDR3, as DNA: TGTGCCAGCAGTTTGGGGCTAGCCTACAATGAGCAGTTCTTC. It is translated as CASSLGLAYNEQFF. This chain connects TRBV27 to TRBJ2-1; possible D gene TRBD1, 5 bases. V dropped 3 bases and J dropped 2 bases, with 8 bases sitting between them. The CDR3 spans 14 residues. CDR1 is MNHEY, CDR2 SMNVEV, per germline (reference sequence).

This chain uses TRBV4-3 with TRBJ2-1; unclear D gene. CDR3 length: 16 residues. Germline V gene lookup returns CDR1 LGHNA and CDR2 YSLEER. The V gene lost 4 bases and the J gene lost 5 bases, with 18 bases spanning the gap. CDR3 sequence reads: CASSPTGSSYNNEQFF. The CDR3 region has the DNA TGCGCCAGCAGCCCCACCGGCAGCTCTTACAACAATGAGCAGTTCTTC.

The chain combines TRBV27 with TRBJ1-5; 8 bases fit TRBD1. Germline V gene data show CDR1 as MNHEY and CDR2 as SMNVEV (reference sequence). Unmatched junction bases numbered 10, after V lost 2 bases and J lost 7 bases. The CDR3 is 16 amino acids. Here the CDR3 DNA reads TGTGCCAGCAGTTTAGGTCTAGGACAGGGTGGGCAGCCCCAGCATTTT. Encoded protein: CASSLGLGQGGQPQHF.

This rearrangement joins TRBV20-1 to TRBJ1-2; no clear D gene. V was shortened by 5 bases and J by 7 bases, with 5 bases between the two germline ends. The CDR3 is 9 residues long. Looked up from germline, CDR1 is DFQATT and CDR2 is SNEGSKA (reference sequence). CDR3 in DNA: TGCAGTGCTTGTGGTGGCTACACCTTC. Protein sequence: CSACGGYTF.

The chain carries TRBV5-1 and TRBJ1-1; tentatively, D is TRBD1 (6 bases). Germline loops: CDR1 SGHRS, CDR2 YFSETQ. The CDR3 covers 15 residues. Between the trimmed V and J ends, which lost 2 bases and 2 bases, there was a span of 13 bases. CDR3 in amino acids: CASSFIQGGNTEAFF. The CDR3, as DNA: TGCGCCAGCAGCTTTATACAGGGAGGAAACACTGAAGCTTTCTTT.

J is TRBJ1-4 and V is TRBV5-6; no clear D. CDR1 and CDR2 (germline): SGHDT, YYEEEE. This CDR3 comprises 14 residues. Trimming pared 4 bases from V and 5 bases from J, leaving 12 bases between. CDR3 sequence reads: CASSLPAQNEKLFF. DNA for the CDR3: TGTGCCAGCAGCCTCCCAGCCCAGAATGAAAAACTGTTTTTT.

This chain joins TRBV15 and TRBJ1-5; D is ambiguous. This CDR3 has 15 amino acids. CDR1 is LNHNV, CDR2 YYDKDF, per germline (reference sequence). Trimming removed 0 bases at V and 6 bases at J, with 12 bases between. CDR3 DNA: TGTGCCACCAGCAGAGATCGGGGTTTAAGTCAGCCCCAGCATTTT. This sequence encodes CATSRDRGLSQPQHF.

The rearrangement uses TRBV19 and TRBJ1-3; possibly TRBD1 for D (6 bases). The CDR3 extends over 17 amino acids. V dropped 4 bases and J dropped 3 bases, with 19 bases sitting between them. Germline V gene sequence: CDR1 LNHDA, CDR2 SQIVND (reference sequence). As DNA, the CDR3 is TGTGCCAGTAGTACTGGACAGTTGGGCCACTATGGAAACACCATATATTTT. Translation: CASSTGQLGHYGNTIYF.

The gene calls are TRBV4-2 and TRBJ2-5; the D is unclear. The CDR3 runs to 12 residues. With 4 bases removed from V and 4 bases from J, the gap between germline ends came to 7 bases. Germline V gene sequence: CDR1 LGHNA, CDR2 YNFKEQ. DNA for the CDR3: TGTGCCAGCAGCCGACCTTCAGAGACCCAGTACTTC. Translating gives CASSRPSETQYF.

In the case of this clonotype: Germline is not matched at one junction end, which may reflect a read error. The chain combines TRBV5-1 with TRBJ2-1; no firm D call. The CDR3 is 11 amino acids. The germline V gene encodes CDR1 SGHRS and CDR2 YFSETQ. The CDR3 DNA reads TGTGCCAGCAGCTTAAGCAATGAGCAGTTCTTC. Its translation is CASSLSNEQFF.

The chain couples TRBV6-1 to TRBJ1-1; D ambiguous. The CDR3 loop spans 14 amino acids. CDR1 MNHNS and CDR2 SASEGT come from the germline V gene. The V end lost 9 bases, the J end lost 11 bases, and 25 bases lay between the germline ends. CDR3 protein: CASRGWELPLSAFF. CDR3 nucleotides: TGTGCCAGTCGTGGGTGGGAGCTGCCACTGAGTGCTTTCTTT.

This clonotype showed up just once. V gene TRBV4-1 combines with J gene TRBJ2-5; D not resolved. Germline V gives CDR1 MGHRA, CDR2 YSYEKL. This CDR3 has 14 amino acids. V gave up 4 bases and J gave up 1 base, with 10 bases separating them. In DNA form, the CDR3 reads TGCGCCAGCAGCCCTTGGAATAGCCAAGAGACCCAGTACTTC. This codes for CASSPWNSQETQYF.

In DNA form, the CDR3 reads TGTGCCAGCAGCCCAGGGGGGGGCAGCAATGAGCAGTTCTTC. It is translated as CASSPGGGSNEQFF. The V and J genes are TRBV7-8 and TRBJ2-1, with D tentatively TRBD1 or TRBD2 (7 bases each). CDR1 SGHVS and CDR2 FQNEAQ come from the germline V gene. The CDR3 length is 14 residues. Between the trimmed V and J ends, which lost 5 bases and 6 bases, there was a span of 14 bases.

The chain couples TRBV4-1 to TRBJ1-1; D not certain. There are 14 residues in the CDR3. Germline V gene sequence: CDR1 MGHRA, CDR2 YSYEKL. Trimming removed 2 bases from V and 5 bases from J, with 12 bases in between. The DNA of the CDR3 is TGCGCCAGCAGCCAAAGCATAGGGTGGACTGAAGCTTTCTTT. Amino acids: CASSQSIGWTEAFF.

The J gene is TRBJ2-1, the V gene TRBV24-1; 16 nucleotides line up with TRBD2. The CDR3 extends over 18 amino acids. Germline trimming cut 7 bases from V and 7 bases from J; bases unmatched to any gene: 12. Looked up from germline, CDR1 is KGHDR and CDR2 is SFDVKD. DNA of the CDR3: TGTGCCACCAGCGACGGGACTAGCGGGAGGGCCGTTGTGAATGAGCAGTTCTTC. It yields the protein CATSDGTSGRAVVNEQFF.

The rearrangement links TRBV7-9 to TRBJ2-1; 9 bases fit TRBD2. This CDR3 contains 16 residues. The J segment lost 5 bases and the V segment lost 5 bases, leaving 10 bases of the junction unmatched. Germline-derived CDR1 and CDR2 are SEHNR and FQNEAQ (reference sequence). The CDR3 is CASSPFSGGRNNEQFF. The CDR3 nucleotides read TGTGCCAGCAGCCCCTTTAGCGGGGGTCGTAACAATGAGCAGTTCTTC.

This chain's CDR3 is CASSHHEKLFF. For the CDR3, the DNA is TGTGCCAGCAGCCATCATGAAAAACTGTTTTTT. This sequence joins TRBV3-1 and TRBJ1-4; D is undetermined. Trimming left V 3 bases short and J 6 bases short, with 2 bases between. Per the germline V gene, CDR1 is LGHDT and CDR2 is YNNKEL (reference sequence). The CDR3 runs 11 residues. Based on the CDR3 plus reference TRBV3-1 and TRBJ1-4, the full variable domain is DTAVSQTPKYLVTQMGNDKSIKCEQNLGHDTMYWYKQDSKKFLKIMFSYNNKELIINETVPNRFSPKSPDKAHLNLHINSLELGDSAVYFCASSHHEKLFFGSGTQLSVL.